The 24 T cell receptor beta chains below all came from one sample that was sequenced in a study of shared clonotypes between healthy human individuals. Clones were sequenced by immunoSEQ multiplex PCR, and TCRdb holds only the in-frame ones, with some missing. The sample yields 2 million to 2.5 million clones, roughly 93% seen once. Sample: naive CD4+ T cells from PBMCs. The sample's subset: CD45RA+ positively selected. These receptor sequences come from a man aged 18-30 years in good health. Some clones in this sample may be carry-over from other donors' samples.

V is TRBV7-9 and J is TRBJ2-5; 8 bases fit TRBD1. The CDR3 contains 15 residues. The junction had 9 bases not matched to a gene; V was cut back by 4 bases and J by 5 bases. Germline V gene data show CDR1 as SEHNR and CDR2 as FQNEAQ (reference sequence). CDR3: CASSSQDRAWETQYF. The CDR3, as DNA: TGTGCCAGCAGCTCTCAGGACAGGGCTTGGGAGACCCAGTACTTC.

The V and J genes are TRBV9 and TRBJ2-1; D is perhaps TRBD2 (5 bases). From germline, CDR1 is SGDLS and CDR2 YYNGEE. The CDR3 covers 15 residues. V lost 0 bases and J lost 3, with 10 bases in between. The CDR3 protein is CASSVDLGNYNEQFF. CDR3 DNA sequence: TGTGCCAGCAGCGTAGACCTCGGGAACTACAATGAGCAGTTCTTC.

The chain recombines TRBV15 with TRBJ2-3; possible D gene TRBD1, 6 bases. The CDR3 sequence is 13 residues long. The ends were cut back, 9 bases at V and 4 bases at J, with 14 bases in the middle. Germline CDR1 is LNHNV and CDR2 is YYDKDF (reference sequence). The CDR3 is CATNRDYADTQYF. Here the CDR3 DNA reads TGTGCCACGAACAGGGATTACGCAGATACGCAGTATTTT.

The rearrangement uses TRBV18 and TRBJ2-5; perhaps TRBD2 as D (5 bases). The J call may be faulty, since TRBJ2-7 better matches the DNA end. The CDR3 has 13 residues. Germline V lookup: CDR1 KGHSH, CDR2 LQKENI. The DNA for the CDR3 is TGTGCCAGCTCACCACCGGGGAGCTACGAGCAGTACTTC. Protein: CASSPPGSYEQYF.

Remarks on this clone: The same CDR3 is also encoded by other DNA sequences in this sample. The chain couples TRBV11-3 to TRBJ2-1; weak D call: TRBD1 (5 bases). The CDR3 length is 15 residues. CDR1 is SGHNT, CDR2 YENEEA, per germline. Trimming took off 4 bases at V and 1 base at J, with 11 bases between the two ends. CDR3 amino acids: CASSSGQGSYNEQFF. Written as DNA, the CDR3 is TGTGCCAGCAGCTCCGGGCAGGGTTCCTACAATGAGCAGTTCTTC.

V gene TRBV28 combines with J gene TRBJ2-1, with 7 bases matching TRBD2. V shed 5 bases, J shed 4 bases, and the junction held 8 bases outside the gene matches. This CDR3 has 15 residues. The germline gives CDR1 MDHEN, CDR2 SYDVKM. In DNA form, the CDR3 reads TGTGCCAGCAGTGGGGGGGACTTACCTTACAATGAGCAGTTCTTC. Translating it yields CASSGGDLPYNEQFF.

V is TRBV5-1 and J is TRBJ2-1, with TRBD2 identical over 10 bases. CDR3 length: 15 amino acids. V trimming: 2 bases; J trimming: 9 bases; junction bases outside the gene matches: 8. Germline V lookup: CDR1 SGHRS, CDR2 YFSETQ. CDR3 coding DNA: TGCGCCAGCAGCTTCGCGCTAGCGGGAGTTGTTGAGCAGTTCTTC. Translating it yields CASSFALAGVVEQFF.

The chain recombines TRBV2 with TRBJ1-1, with a weak D call TRBD1 (6 bases). V dropped 7 bases and J dropped 1 base, with 13 bases sitting between them. CDR1 SNHLY and CDR2 FYNNEI come from the germline V gene. This CDR3 comprises 14 residues. CDR3 amino acids: CASIHRGPNTEAFF. CDR3 DNA: TGTGCCAGCATTCATCGGGGGCCGAACACTGAAGCTTTCTTT.

This clone occurred a few times. This chain uses TRBV6-5 with TRBJ1-5; the D is unclear. Germline V gene data show CDR1 as MNHEY and CDR2 as SVGAGI. V was trimmed by 8 bases and J by 2 bases, leaving 16 bases between them. The CDR3 runs to 15 residues. CDR3 DNA sequence: TGTGCCAGCCGTGTGACCGGTCACGGCAATCAGCCCCAGCATTTT. It codes for CASRVTGHGNQPQHF.

Comments on this clone: The same CDR3 is also encoded by other DNA sequences in this sample. The chain couples TRBV5-1 to TRBJ2-2; a weak D match, TRBD1 (6 bases). Trimming cost V 0 bases and J 5 bases, with 8 bases left between them. The length of the CDR3 is 14 residues. In germline, CDR1 is SGHRS, CDR2 YFSETQ. This chain's CDR3 is CASSLGQGTGELFF. The CDR3 bases are TGCGCCAGCAGCTTGGGGCAGGGGACCGGGGAGCTGTTTTTT.

The chain carries TRBV15 and TRBJ2-5; the D is unclear. Between the trimmed V and J ends, which lost 0 bases and 7 bases, there was a span of 9 bases. The CDR3 has 13 residues. The germline V gene has CDR1 LNHNV and CDR2 YYDKDF (reference sequence). DNA of the CDR3: TGTGCCACCAGCAGAGACCTACCGGGGACCCAGTACTTC. Residues: CATSRDLPGTQYF.

This clone was seen just once. The identical CDR3 is also encoded by other nucleotide sequences in the sample. The J gene is TRBJ2-7, the V gene TRBV28; a weak D match, TRBD1 (6 bases). The ends were cut back, 6 bases at V and 2 bases at J, with 11 bases in the middle. The length of the CDR3 is 13 residues. CDR1 is MDHEN and CDR2 is SYDVKM in the germline V gene. This CDR3 reads CASSTTGPYEQYF. The CDR3, as DNA: TGTGCCAGCAGCACGACAGGCCCCTACGAGCAGTACTTC.

On this clone itself: Other nucleotide sequences in the sample specify the same CDR3. This chain links TRBV5-1 with TRBJ1-2; TRBD1 aligns across 10 bases. Germline V gene lookup returns CDR1 SGHRS and CDR2 YFSETQ. V lost 3 bases, J lost 4 bases, and 3 bases stayed unmatched. The CDR3 has 14 amino acids. The CDR3 here is CASSSGQGGYGYTF. The CDR3 coding sequence is TGCGCCAGCAGCTCAGGACAGGGGGGCTATGGCTACACCTTC.

The chain is built from TRBV4-1 and TRBJ1-2, with D possibly matching TRBD1 (5 bases). V gave up 3 bases and J gave up 3 bases, with 20 bases separating them. This CDR3 is built from 17 residues. Germline V lookup: CDR1 MGHRA, CDR2 YSYEKL. The CDR3 DNA is TGCGCCAGCAGCCAGTCGGTGATCAGGGACCCTCACTATGGCTACACCTTC. As protein: CASSQSVIRDPHYGYTF.

A word on this clone: The sample carries other DNA sequences with the same CDR3. The chain employs TRBV6-5 and TRBJ2-7; D is unclear. Trimming shortened V by 0 bases and J by 3 bases, and 12 bases separated the two germline ends. CDR3 length: 15 residues. Per the germline V gene, CDR1 is MNHEY and CDR2 is SVGAGI. Here the CDR3 reads CASSYSGLGFYEQYF. The CDR3 coding sequence is TGTGCCAGCAGTTACTCCGGTCTAGGGTTCTACGAGCAGTACTTC.

As regards this clone: The same CDR3 is also encoded by other DNA sequences in this sample. The CDR3 here is CASSPGTGGSDTQYF. As DNA, the CDR3 is TGTGCCAGCTCACCCGGGACAGGGGGTTCAGATACGCAGTATTTT. The rearrangement joins TRBV18 to TRBJ2-3; 11 nucleotides line up with TRBD1. Trimming cost V 3 bases and J 4 bases; bases outside gene matches: 3. This CDR3 region has 15 residues. Germline lookup yields CDR1 KGHSH and CDR2 LQKENI.

The chain is built from TRBV30 and TRBJ2-7; unclear D gene. CDR1 is GTSNPN, CDR2 SVGIG, per germline (reference sequence). The CDR3 runs 13 residues. The V gene lost 4 bases and the J gene lost 0 bases, with 10 bases spanning the gap. As DNA, the CDR3 is TGTGCCTGGAACGGTGGAGCCTCCTACGAGCAGTACTTC. It is translated as CAWNGGASYEQYF. Full variable domain (missing parts from reference TRBV30 and TRBJ2-7): SQTIHQWPATLVQPVGSPLSLECTVEGTSNPNLYWYRQAAGRGLQLLFYSVGIGQISSEVPQNLSASRPQDRQFILSSKKLLLSDSGFYLCAWNGGASYEQYFGPGTRLTVT.

A word on this clone: Other DNA sequences in the sample encode the same CDR3. The chain carries TRBV19 and TRBJ1-4; D gene unclear. The CDR3 loop spans 11 amino acids. Trimming removed 3 bases at V and 8 bases at J, with 4 bases between. CDR1 is LNHDA, CDR2 SQIVND, per germline (reference sequence). CDR3 in amino acids: CASSIGEKLFF. CDR3 bases: TGTGCCAGTAGTATTGGCGAAAAACTGTTTTTT. The full variable domain, with the rest looked up from reference TRBV19 and TRBJ1-4, is DGGITQSPKYLFRKEGQNVTLSCEQNLNHDAMYWYRQDPGQGLRLIYYSQIVNDFQKGDIAEGYSVSREKKESFPLTVTSAQKNPTAFYLCASSIGEKLFFGSGTQLSVL.

This chain connects TRBV6-5 to TRBJ1-2; D might be TRBD1 (6 bases). Trimming took off 2 bases at V and 6 bases at J, with 19 bases between the two ends. Germline V gives CDR1 MNHEY, CDR2 SVGAGI. The CDR3 runs 16 residues. CDR3 region: CASSYTSLAGANGYTF. The CDR3 nucleotides are TGTGCCAGCAGTTACACCTCCCTTGCAGGGGCCAATGGCTACACCTTC.

This chain links TRBV5-1 with TRBJ2-5; weak D call: TRBD2 (5 bases). V lost 2 bases and J lost 0, with 14 bases in between. Germline V gives CDR1 SGHRS, CDR2 YFSETQ. The CDR3 runs to 16 residues. The CDR3 DNA reads as TGCGCCAGCAGCTTCGCAACGGGGAGCCACCAAGAGACCCAGTACTTC. It is translated as CASSFATGSHQETQYF.

V and J are TRBV19 and TRBJ1-1; D uncertain. V lost 6 bases and J lost 0, with 11 bases in between. Germline V gene data show CDR1 as LNHDA and CDR2 as SQIVND (reference sequence). CDR3 length equals 14 residues. The CDR3 here is CASSGVPMNTEAFF. The CDR3 bases are TGTGCCAGTAGCGGGGTTCCCATGAACACTGAAGCTTTCTTT. Full variable domain (outside the CDR3, taken from reference TRBV19 and TRBJ1-1): DGGITQSPKYLFRKEGQNVTLSCEQNLNHDAMYWYRQDPGQGLRLIYYSQIVNDFQKGDIAEGYSVSREKKESFPLTVTSAQKNPTAFYLCASSGVPMNTEAFFGQGTRLTVV.

V usage is TRBV21-1 and J usage is TRBJ2-4; the table's D call, TRBD1, has no DNA check behind it. TRBV21-1 counts as a pseudogene. The CDR3 runs 21 residues. CDR3 residues: CASSKPSSGQVPLLAKNIQYF. For the CDR3, the DNA is TGTGCCAGCAGCAAACCCTCTTCGGGACAGGTGCCCCTTTTAGCCAAAAACATTCAGTACTTC.

The rearrangement uses TRBV7-9 and TRBJ2-2; D gene unclear. Deletions cut 5 bases from V and 4 bases from J, with 17 bases between. Germline V gene sequence: CDR1 SEHNR, CDR2 FQNEAQ (reference sequence). The CDR3 extends over 16 amino acids. CDR3 bases: TGTGCCAGCAGCCCCGGATCTGGCAGGACCACCGGGGAGCTGTTTTTT. It encodes CASSPGSGRTTGELFF.

This chain connects TRBV5-1 to TRBJ2-1; D is possibly TRBD1 (6 bases). The germline V and J ends were trimmed by 9 bases and 7 bases, with 23 bases remaining between them. The CDR3 runs 15 residues. Germline values: CDR1 SGHRS, CDR2 YFSETQ. CDR3 in DNA: TGCGCCACCCAAATGGGGTTCGGAAGGGGGAATGAGCAGTTCTTC. Amino acids: CATQMGFGRGNEQFF.